The 30 T cell receptor beta chains in this list originate from one sample, sequenced in a study of tumor-infiltrating lymphocytes in primary liver carcinoma. Total RNA amounting to 500 ng was the source from which TCR beta cDNA was made with a constant-region primer. A slightly modified ARM-PCR protocol with three nested multiplex PCR rounds produced these TCR beta libraries. Researchers ran the first two PCR rounds for about 11 cycles each with TRBV1-TRBV30 forward primers and a C-beta reverse primer. Using its own MiXCR run on the multiplex PCR reads, TCRdb lists one record per CDR3 protein. The data hold approximately 79,000 distinct CDR3 sequences, with more than 60% observed a single time. The tissue used was unsorted bulk material of about 20-33 mg. RNA and DNA were co-extracted from it with the AllPrep DNA/RNA mini kit. The sample was liver tumor tissue from sampling region 4. Noted subset: tumor region T4, right-lateral pole. These receptors came from a middle-aged man with primary liver carcinoma and hepatitis B virus infection.

This clonotype was found many times. This chain uses TRBV28 with TRBJ1-2, with D perhaps TRBD1 (5 bases). Germline CDR1 MDHEN, CDR2 SYDVKM. V gave up 6 bases and J gave up 8 bases, with 22 bases separating them. The CDR3 is made up of 15 amino acids. The DNA of the CDR3 is TGTGCCAGCAGCCTAGCCGGGGCGGACCAGGGCGGCTACACCTTC. Translation: CASSLAGADQGGYTF.

With regard to this clonotype: Sequence at one end of the junction differs from germline and may be a read error. This rearrangement joins TRBV29-1 to TRBJ2-1; D is unclear. CDR3 length equals 15 residues. The germline gives CDR1 SQVTM, CDR2 ANQGSEA. The CDR3 sequence is CSVRHPSSSYYEQFF. CDR3 sequence (DNA): TGCAGCGTGAGGCATCCTTCCAGCTCCTACTATGAGCAGTTCTTC.

This clonotype came up many times. An end of the junction differs from the germline gene, which may be a read error. The rearrangement links TRBV11-2 to TRBJ2-1; D not resolved. CDR1 SGHAT and CDR2 FQNNGV come from the germline V gene. The CDR3 consists of 12 residues. CDR3 region: CASGLAYNEQFF. The CDR3 nucleotides are TGTGCCAGCGGCTTAGCATACAATGAGCAGTTCTTC.

To note about this clonotype: An end of the junction does not agree with germline; a read error may underlie this. The chain joins TRBV29-1 to TRBJ1-2; D gene unclear. This CDR3 has 17 amino acids. CDR1 SQVTM and CDR2 ANQGSEA come from the germline V gene. CDR3 nucleotide sequence: TGCAGCGTTGAAGAATGGACGCAGTGGCCCTCTAACTATGGCTACACCTTT. Translating gives CSVEEWTQWPSNYGYTF.

Of note for this clonotype: Just one base apart from a much larger clone, this may be a read error. J is TRBJ2-1 and V is TRBV29-1, with D perhaps given as TRBD1 or TRBD2 (5 bases each). The ends were cut back, 3 bases at V and 16 bases at J, with 19 bases in the middle. CDR1 and CDR2 (germline): SQVTM, ANQGSEA. This CDR3 has 12 residues. The CDR3 sequence is CSVDEGYNGHFF. In nucleotides, the CDR3 is TGCAGCGTTGACGAGGGGTACAATGGGCACTTCTTC.

As concerns this clonotype: The junction and the germline gene differ at one end; a read error may be behind it. This chain joins TRBV11-2 and TRBJ2-7; 7 bases are shared with TRBD1. The CDR3 runs 14 residues. The germline gives CDR1 SGHAT, CDR2 FQNNGV. For the CDR3, the DNA is TGCGCCAGATGCCGCACAGGGGACTCCTACGAGCAGTACTTC. This gives the protein CARCRTGDSYEQYF.

Concerning this clonotype itself: Compared with germline, one end of the junction differs, possibly owing to a read error. The chain employs TRBV4-2 and TRBJ1-1, with 7 bases matching TRBD1. CDR3 length: 16 residues. The V gene's germline CDR1 is LGHNA and CDR2 YNFKEQ. As DNA, the CDR3 is TGTGCAAGCAGCCAAAGTGACAGGGAGGGGAAGACTGAAGATTTCTTT. The encoded protein is CASSQSDREGKTEDFF.

This clonotype showed up just a few times. A much larger clone differs by one base, so this may be a read error. The chain uses TRBV6-6 and TRBJ2-1; 12 nucleotides match TRBD2. Germline V lookup: CDR1 MNHNY, CDR2 SVGAGI (reference sequence). The CDR3 runs 15 residues. J gave up 7 bases and V 10 bases, and 11 bases lay outside the gene matches. The CDR3 reads CANSLGLAGSNEQFF. The CDR3 DNA is TGTGCCAACAGCCTCGGACTAGCGGGATCGAATGAGCAGTTCTTC.

With respect to this clonotype: Because it lacks the conserved phenylalanine or tryptophan at the end, this CDR3 is likely a read error. The rearrangement uses TRBV6-2 or TRBV6-3 and TRBJ2-2; D is unresolved. CDR1 and CDR2 from the germline V gene are MNHEY and SVGEGT. This CDR3 has 13 amino acids. The CDR3 DNA sequence: TGTGTCAGCAGTCAGTCCGGGACCGGGGAGCTGTTTTCT. It codes for CVSSQSGTGELFS.

This rearrangement joins TRBV28 to TRBJ1-6, with a tentative D call TRBD1 (5 bases). This CDR3 spans 14 amino acids. Germline assignment: CDR1 MDHEN and CDR2 SYDVKM. V was clipped by 6 bases and J by 8 bases, with 14 bases between them. The CDR3: CASSLQGGYSPLHF. The CDR3 nucleotides are TGTGCCAGCAGCCTGCAGGGCGGGTATTCACCCCTCCACTTT.

The chain recombines TRBV6-2 or TRBV6-3 with TRBJ2-7; D is possibly TRBD1 (6 bases). This CDR3 has 13 amino acids. Germline V gene sequence: CDR1 MNHEY, CDR2 SVGEGT. V shed 9 bases and J shed 2 bases, with 14 bases lying between them. CDR3 region: CASKDQGTYEQYF. In nucleotides, the CDR3 is TGTGCCAGTAAGGACCAGGGGACCTACGAGCAGTACTTC.

Here the CDR3 reads CASLSDTQYF. DNA for the CDR3: TGTGCTAGCTTGTCAGATACGCAGTATTTT. The V and J genes are TRBV6-2 or TRBV6-3 and TRBJ2-3; D is unclear. The CDR3 length is 10 residues. Germline-derived CDR1 and CDR2 are MNHEY and SVGEGT.

Of note for this clonotype: One end of the junction is discordant with germline, which a read error may explain. This chain uses TRBV29-1 with TRBJ2-7; D may be TRBD2 (5 bases). The CDR3 consists of 13 residues. Germline CDR1 and CDR2: SQVTM and ANQGSEA. Here the CDR3 DNA reads TGCAACGTTGAGGGAGACGGCTCCTACGAGCAGTATTTC. Protein product: CNVEGDGSYEQYF.

This clonotype has only one observation. The genes are TRBV6-6 and TRBJ2-2; D may correspond to TRBD1 or TRBD2 (5 bases each). Germline V gene sequence: CDR1 MNHNY, CDR2 SVGAGI (reference sequence). The CDR3 is 11 residues long. Deletions cut 8 bases from V and 9 bases from J, with 10 bases between. The CDR3 region has the DNA TGTGCCAGCCGGGGCAGCAGGGAGCTGTTTTTT. Translating it yields CASRGSRELFF.

Of note for this clonotype: A much larger clone lies a single base off, so this may be a read error. The gene calls are TRBV28 and TRBJ2-3; no clear D. V was cut by 8 bases and J by 5 bases, with 8 bases left in between. The CDR3 extends over 11 amino acids. The germline V gene encodes CDR1 MDHEN and CDR2 SYDVKM. CDR3 region: CASCIGDTQYF. The DNA for the CDR3 is TGTGCCAGCTGTATAGGAGATACGCAGTATTTT. Variable domain in full (rest from reference TRBV28 and TRBJ2-3): DVKVTQSSRYLVKRTGEKVFLECVQDMDHENMFWYRQDPGLGLRLIYFSYDVKMKEKGDIPEGYSVSREKKERFSLILESASTNQTSMYLCASCIGDTQYFGPGTRLTVL.

In the case of this clonotype: One junction end disagrees with the germline gene, perhaps due to a read error. This rearrangement joins TRBV4-1 to TRBJ2-7, with 11 bases that match TRBD2. CDR1 and CDR2 (germline): MGHRA, YSYEKL. This CDR3 is 15 amino acids long. CDR3 nucleotides: TGCGCCAGTAGCCAAGGGGGACTAGCGGCCTACGAGCAGTACTTC. This gives the protein CASSQGGLAAYEQYF.

The CDR3 protein is CAGNEPASGPYSTDTQYF. In DNA, the CDR3 is TGTGCCGGCAATGAACCAGCTAGCGGGCCGTATAGTACAGATACGCAGTATTTT. The chain carries TRBV6-1 and TRBJ2-3; 8 bases line up with TRBD2. This CDR3 comprises 18 residues. V was clipped by 11 bases and J by 3 bases; unmatched bases: 22. Germline CDR1 MNHNS, CDR2 SASEGT.

This clonotype turned up a few times. An end of the junction does not agree with germline; a read error may underlie this. The rearrangement links TRBV12-3 or TRBV12-4 to TRBJ2-7; D is possibly TRBD1 or TRBD2 (5 bases each). The CDR3 runs 15 residues. The CDR3 spells CASSIPIGGSYEQYF. In DNA, the CDR3 is TGTGCCAGCAGTATCCCTATTGGGGGATCCTACGAGCAGTATTTC.

Worth noting for this clonotype: An end of the junction differs from the germline gene, which may be a read error. V gene TRBV11-2 combines with J gene TRBJ2-1, with 7 bases that match TRBD2. Germline V CDR1 and CDR2: SGHAT, FQNNGV. The CDR3 runs 15 residues. CDR3 region: CAISLAGVSYNEQFF. The CDR3 nucleotides read TGTGCCATCAGCTTGGCGGGGGTATCCTACAATGAGCAGTTCTTC.

Worth noting for this clonotype: Without the conserved terminal phenylalanine or tryptophan, this CDR3 likely stems from a read error. The J gene is TRBJ2-3, the V gene TRBV11-1; 9 bases align to TRBD2. Trimming took 6 bases from V and 6 from J; bases not matched to a gene: 13. Germline V gives CDR1 SGHAT, CDR2 FQDESV (reference sequence). This CDR3 has 16 amino acids. CDR3: CASSLGTSTQTDTQYS. CDR3 coding DNA: TGTGCCAGCAGTCTCGGGACTAGCACACAAACGGATACGCAGTATTCT.

This clonotype was counted only a few times. Relative to the germline gene, one junction end is altered; a read error may explain this. The CDR3, as DNA: TGTGCCTGGAGTAGCGAGGCAAATAATCTGCCCCAGCATTTT. Translation gives CAWSSEANNLPQHF. The chain employs TRBV30 and TRBJ1-5; D call uncertain. Germline CDR1 GTSNPN, CDR2 SVGIG (reference sequence). The CDR3 contains 14 residues.

V usage is TRBV20-1 and J usage is TRBJ2-5; 8 bases map to TRBD2. The CDR3 loop spans 13 amino acids. Germline assignment: CDR1 DFQATT and CDR2 SNEGSKA (reference sequence). V trimming: 7 bases; J trimming: 2 bases; junction bases outside the gene matches: 6. CDR3 nucleotide sequence: TGCAGTGAAGTAGCGGGACCTCAAGAGACCCAGTACTTC. Encoded protein: CSEVAGPQETQYF.

The chain uses TRBV4-1 and TRBJ2-7; D is unresolved. CDR1 and CDR2 from the germline V gene are MGHRA and YSYEKL. The CDR3 totals 15 residues. DNA of the CDR3: TGCGCCAGTAGCCAAGATTTCCCTCCCAGCGTGGAGCAATACGTC. Translating gives CASSQDFPPSVEQYV.

Of note for this clonotype: Being one base from a much bigger clone, this may be a read error. The J gene is TRBJ2-5, the V gene TRBV7-9; either TRBD1 or TRBD2 may fit D (5 bases each). The CDR3 loop spans 14 amino acids. Germline V lookup: CDR1 SEHNR, CDR2 FQNEAQ (reference sequence). The chain's CDR3 is CASSTRDPQETQHF. CDR3 sequence (DNA): TGTGCCAGCAGCACCCGGGACCCGCAAGAGACCCAGCACTTC.

Points on this clonotype: This may be a read error: a much more frequent sequence differs by one nucleotide. V usage is TRBV5-1 and J usage is TRBJ2-1; possible D gene TRBD1, 6 bases. Germline V gene lookup returns CDR1 SGHRS and CDR2 YFSETQ. The CDR3 sequence is 14 residues long. The chain's CDR3 is CASSRGQSYNAQFF. In DNA form, the CDR3 reads TGCGCCAGCAGCCGTGGACAGAGTTACAATGCGCAGTTCTTC.

Note on this clonotype: The junction shows a germline mismatch at one end, possibly a read error. The V and J genes are TRBV14 and TRBJ2-1; D is perhaps TRBD2 (6 bases). Looked up from germline, CDR1 is SGHDN and CDR2 is FVKESK. This CDR3 spans 15 amino acids. This CDR3 is CASSQLGSSGSEQFF. In nucleotides, the CDR3 is TGCGCTAGCAGCCAGCTCGGGAGTAGCGGAAGTGAGCAGTTCTTC.

To note about this clonotype: No conserved phenylalanine or tryptophan ends this CDR3, so it is likely a read error. This chain joins TRBV12-3 or TRBV12-4 and TRBJ2-1; D ambiguous. This CDR3 has 13 amino acids. This CDR3 is CTSSLGGENEQFL. The CDR3 DNA sequence: TGTACCAGCAGTTTAGGTGGGGAAAATGAGCAGTTCCTC.

On this clonotype: A read error is likely, as this CDR3 ends without the conserved phenylalanine or tryptophan. The chain is built from TRBV4-1 and TRBJ1-2; D may be TRBD1 (5 bases). The CDR3 contains 15 residues. CDR1 is MGHRA, CDR2 YSYEKL, per germline. Written as DNA, the CDR3 is TGCGCAAGCAGCCAGCCTACCGGGGCCCCCTATGGCTACACCTTA. Residues: CASSQPTGAPYGYTL.

This clonotype was counted a few times. The rearrangement links TRBV2 to TRBJ2-3; 8 nucleotides agree with TRBD2. The CDR3 covers 16 residues. Germline CDR1 is SNHLY and CDR2 is FYNNEI. Germline trimming cut 4 bases from V and 4 bases from J; bases unmatched to any gene: 10. Here the CDR3 reads CASSGDSGKRPDTQYF. DNA for the CDR3: TGTGCCAGCAGTGGGGATAGCGGGAAGAGGCCAGATACGCAGTATTTT.

About this clonotype itself: Relative to the germline gene, one junction end is altered; a read error may explain this. The chain uses TRBV6-5 and TRBJ1-1; weak D call: TRBD1 (5 bases). Germline values: CDR1 MNHEY, CDR2 SVGAGI. The length of the CDR3 is 14 residues. The chain's CDR3 is CASSELSGGDEASF. The CDR3 nucleotides read TGTGCCAGCAGTGAATTGAGCGGGGGAGATGAAGCTTCCTTT.